This is a list of T cell receptor beta chains from one sample in a study of T-cell reconstitution after alpha-beta-depleted transplantation in children. One entry per CDR3 protein results from TCRdb running MiXCR on the PCR reads. The sample has about 610,000 distinct CDR3 sequences, 10% to 13% seen once. Sequencing was performed on PBMCs from the stem cell graft donor, taken from the stem cell graft. The receptors were gathered from a human donor who donated a stem cell graft to a child with acute myeloid leukemia. Each CDR3 is given with its conserved first and last residue. D genes are given only for firm matches. Clone size appears in some rows only: once, few, many, or a class for an expanded clone.

j_call | d_call | clone_size | v_call | cdr3_nt | cdr3_aa
TRBJ2-2 | NA | NA | TRBV30 | TGTGCCCTGAGAACCCTCGACCTAGCCGGGGAGCTGTTTTTT | CALRTLDLAGELFF
TRBJ2-1 | TRBD2 | NA | TRBV5-1 | TGCGCCAGTACTTTTGGGTCTAGCGGCTCCTACAATGAGCAGTTCTTC | CASTFGSSGSYNEQFF
TRBJ2-1 | TRBD2 | NA | TRBV3-1 | TGTGCCAGCAGCCCCCCAAAGAGCGGGAGGGAGATGCCGTTCTTC | CASSPPKSGREMPFF
TRBJ2-3 | NA | many | TRBV9 | TGTGCCAGCAACGGCCTAGCGCGAAGCACAGATACGCAGTATTTT | CASNGLARSTDTQYF
TRBJ2-1 | TRBD1 | NA | TRBV5-1 | TGCGCCAGCGGCTCCGGGACAGGGGGCGGGAATGAGCAGTTCTTC | CASGSGTGGGNEQFF
TRBJ2-1 | NA | NA | TRBV7-9 | TGTGCCAGCAGCCCACAGGGAGTCTACAATGAGCAGTTCTTC | CASSPQGVYNEQFF
TRBJ2-5 | TRBD2 | NA | TRBV20-1 | TGCAGTACCCAGCGGGGACAAGAGACCCAGTACTTC | CSTQRGQETQYF
TRBJ2-1 | TRBD1 | NA | TRBV5-1 | TGCGCCAGCAGCTTGGCACTCGGACAGGGGGACAATGAGCAGTTCTTC | CASSLALGQGDNEQFF
TRBJ1-1 | NA | NA | TRBV29-1 | TGCAGCGTTGTGCGGGAAACGAACACTGAAGCTTTCTTT | CSVVRETNTEAFF
TRBJ2-1 | TRBD2 | NA | TRBV30 | TGTGCCATAAAACGGGGGGAGGCCTCCTACAATGAGCAGTTCTTC | CAIKRGEASYNEQFF
TRBJ1-1 | NA | few | TRBV20-1 | TGCAGTGCTAGAGCCGGGCCGACGTTGGGGGCTGAAGCTTTCTTT | CSARAGPTLGAEAFF
TRBJ2-2 | NA | many | TRBV7-3 | TGTGCCGGATTAACAGGCCACGTCCAAGACTCGCCGGCCACCGGGGAGCTGTTTTTT | CAGLTGHVQDSPATGELFF
TRBJ2-2 | NA | many | TRBV20-1 | TGCAGTGCTACCACAGGGCCCGGGGAGCTGTTTTTT | CSATTGPGELFF
TRBJ1-1 | TRBD1 | NA | TRBV28 | TGTGCCAGCATTAAGACAGGGGAGAACACTGAAGCTTTCTTT | CASIKTGENTEAFF
TRBJ2-5 | NA | NA | TRBV7-9 | TGTGCCAGCAGCTTCTGGACAGCGAACCTCCAAGAGACCCAGTACTTC | CASSFWTANLQETQYF
TRBJ2-5 | TRBD2 | many | TRBV5-1 | TGTGCCAGCAGCTTAGCGGGAGGGAGACAAGAGACCCAGTACTTC | CASSLAGGRQETQYF
TRBJ2-1 | NA | many | TRBV28 | TGTGCCAGCAGTTTGTCAGGGGACCGGTCCTACAATGAGCAGTTCTTC | CASSLSGDRSYNEQFF
TRBJ2-3 | NA | few | TRBV12-3/TRBV12-4 | TGTGCCAGCAGGACGGGACGGACTTCTAGCACAGATACGCAGTATTTT | CASRTGRTSSTDTQYF
TRBJ2-7 | TRBD1 | NA | TRBV24-1 | TGTGCCACCAGTGACTCCCGACAGGGGGGAAGCTACGAGCAGTACTTC | CATSDSRQGGSYEQYF
TRBJ2-3 | TRBD2 | NA | TRBV7-2 | TGTGCCAGCAGGAAAACTAGCGGGAGTGCTAGCACAGATACGCAGTATTTT | CASRKTSGSASTDTQYF
TRBJ2-1 | NA | many | TRBV28 | TGTGCCAGCGGGGGCAGCCTCCCTTACAATGAGCAGTTCTTC | CASGGSLPYNEQFF
TRBJ1-1 | NA | many | TRBV20-1 | TGCAGTGCGCTACAGAACACTGAAGCTTTCTTT | CSALQNTEAFF
TRBJ2-1 | NA | few | TRBV15 | TGTGCCACCAGCAGAGCCCCGATCCCTAGCTCCTACAATGAGCAGTTCTTC | CATSRAPIPSSYNEQFF
TRBJ2-1 | TRBD2 | NA | TRBV5-1 | TGCGCCAGCAGCTCCCGAAATTTAGCGGGAGAATACAATGAGCAGTTCTTC | CASSSRNLAGEYNEQFF
TRBJ2-3 | NA | NA | TRBV5-1 | TGCGCCAGCAGTCGTTGGGGAGTGGCAGATACGCAGTATTTT | CASSRWGVADTQYF
TRBJ2-7 | TRBD2 | NA | TRBV7-3 | TGTGCCAGCAGCAAGGGACTAGCGGGCACCTACGAGCAGTACTTC | CASSKGLAGTYEQYF
TRBJ2-7 | NA | few | TRBV7-8 | TGTGCCAGCAGCTTAGTCTCCAGGGCCATGGACGAGCAGTACTTC | CASSLVSRAMDEQYF
TRBJ2-1 | NA | many | TRBV20-1 | TGCAGTGCTGTGCCTCGCCAGGGGCAGTTCTTC | CSAVPRQGQFF
TRBJ1-1 | NA | many | TRBV5-1 | TGCGCCAGCAGCTCGACTGACAGCCTGGAAGCTTTCTTT | CASSSTDSLEAFF
TRBJ2-3 | NA | NA | TRBV4-2 | TGTGCCAGCAGCCAAGACGGCGGCTACGGGTCGACAGATACGCAGTATTTT | CASSQDGGYGSTDTQYF
TRBJ2-2 | TRBD2 | few | TRBV20-1 | TGCAGTGCTAGTAGGTCCAGCGGGAGGTCAGTCACCGGGGAGCTGTTTTTT | CSASRSSGRSVTGELFF
TRBJ2-2 | NA | few | TRBV20-1 | TGCAGTGCTAAGTGGGGCGGGTCCACCGGGGAGCTGTTTTTT | CSAKWGGSTGELFF
TRBJ2-1 | TRBD1 | NA | TRBV28 | TGTGCCAGCACCAAGAGGGGACAGCGTTTCTACAATGAGCAGTTCTTC | CASTKRGQRFYNEQFF
TRBJ2-1 | NA | few | TRBV6-1 | TGTGCCAGCAGTCCCCGGGCGGGTACCTCTAGCTCCTACAATGAGCAGTTCTTC | CASSPRAGTSSSYNEQFF
TRBJ1-4 | TRBD1 | few | TRBV29-1 | TGCAGCGTTGCGGGGACAGGGAGAGCAACTAATGAAAAACTGTTTTTT | CSVAGTGRATNEKLFF
TRBJ2-2 | TRBD1 | NA | TRBV15 | TGTGCCACCAGACAGGGCCGACAGGGCCACGGGGAGCTGTTTTTT | CATRQGRQGHGELFF
TRBJ2-2 | TRBD2 | many | TRBV20-1 | TGCAGTGCTAGTCAATTAGCGGGATTTACCGGGGAGCTGTTTTTT | CSASQLAGFTGELFF
TRBJ2-3 | NA | many | TRBV12-3/TRBV12-4 | TGTGCCAGCAGTGACGTGATCGGGGAACGAGGCACAGATACGCAGTATTTT | CASSDVIGERGTDTQYF
TRBJ2-7 | TRBD2 | few | TRBV5-6 | TGTGCCAGCAGCTTGGTTGCCAGTTGGGAGGGTACCTACGAGCAGTACTTC | CASSLVASWEGTYEQYF
TRBJ2-7 | TRBD1 | few | TRBV5-6 | TGTGCCAGCAGCCCCGGGACAGGGGCTTCCCACGAGCAGTACTTC | CASSPGTGASHEQYF
TRBJ2-1 | NA | NA | TRBV20-1 | TGCAGTGCTCGAAGGGGGAGGGCAAATGAGCAGTTCTTC | CSARRGRANEQFF
TRBJ2-1 | NA | few | TRBV7-2 | TGTGCCAGCAGCTCCAATAGCAGGAATGAGCAGTTCTTC | CASSSNSRNEQFF
TRBJ2-1 | NA | NA | TRBV30 | TGTGCCTGTAGCGGACTATACAATGAGCAGTTCTTC | CACSGLYNEQFF
TRBJ2-1 | NA | few | TRBV7-2 | TGTGCCAGCAGCTTAGGAGATTGGGCTGGCGATGAGCAGTTCTTC | CASSLGDWAGDEQFF
TRBJ1-2 | TRBD1 | many | TRBV20-1 | TGCAGTGCTACCGAGGGGCAGGGGGGGCTCTATGGCTACACCTTC | CSATEGQGGLYGYTF
TRBJ2-7 | NA | many | TRBV20-1 | TGCAGTGCCCGGAGGGGTTACTACGAGCAGTACTTC | CSARRGYYEQYF
TRBJ2-3 | TRBD1 | NA | TRBV20-1 | TGCAGTGCTGAGGACAGGGGGGGACATACGCAGTATTTT | CSAEDRGGHTQYF
TRBJ2-1 | TRBD2 | NA | TRBV3-1 | TGTGCCAGCAGCCAAGATCTCTTTAAGCGGGAGAAGTTCTTC | CASSQDLFKREKFF
TRBJ2-1 | NA | NA | TRBV15 | TGTGCCACCAGCAGAGATAATGGCCCTACATGGGGGTTCTTC | CATSRDNGPTWGFF
TRBJ2-7 | TRBD1 | NA | TRBV7-2 | TGTGCCAGCAGCGGAAGAGGGGGCGCAAGCTACGAGCAGTACTTC | CASSGRGGASYEQYF
TRBJ1-4 | NA | NA | TRBV30 | TGTGCCTGGAGTGTTTTGTCGGGGGGATTCGGTGAAAAACTGTTTTTT | CAWSVLSGGFGEKLFF
TRBJ1-1 | NA | few | TRBV12-3/TRBV12-4 | TGTGCCAGCAGTTCGGGACTCGCGAACACTGAAGCTTTCTTT | CASSSGLANTEAFF
TRBJ2-5 | TRBD2 | NA | TRBV20-1 | TGCAGTGCTCCCCGGGGTAGCGGGAGTGAGACCCAGTACTTC | CSAPRGSGSETQYF
TRBJ2-5 | TRBD2 | few | TRBV12-3/TRBV12-4 | TGTGCCAGCAGCTACCCGGGAGGGGCTAGAGAGACCCAGTACTTC | CASSYPGGARETQYF
TRBJ2-5 | NA | many | TRBV10-3 | TGTGCCCACAGGTTGGGGCTACAAGAGACCCAGTACTTC | CAHRLGLQETQYF
TRBJ2-6 | NA | few | TRBV7-2 | TGTGCCAGCAGCCCACCTAGAACCTCTGGGGCCAACGTCCTGACTTTC | CASSPPRTSGANVLTF
TRBJ2-7 | NA | few | TRBV12-3/TRBV12-4 | TGTGCCAGCAGTTTAGGGGGGAAGGACGAGCAGTACTTC | CASSLGGKDEQYF